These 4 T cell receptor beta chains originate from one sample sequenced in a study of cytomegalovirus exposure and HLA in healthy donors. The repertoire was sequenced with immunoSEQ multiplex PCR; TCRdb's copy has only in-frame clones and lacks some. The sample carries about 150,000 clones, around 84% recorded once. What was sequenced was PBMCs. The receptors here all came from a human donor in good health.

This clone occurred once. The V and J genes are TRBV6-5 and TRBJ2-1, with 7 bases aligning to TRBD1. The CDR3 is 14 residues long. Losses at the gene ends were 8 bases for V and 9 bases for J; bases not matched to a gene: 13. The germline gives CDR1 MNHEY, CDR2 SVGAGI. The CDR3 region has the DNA TGTGCCAGCGCCAAAAGGGGGCTGAGTGGTGAGCAGTTCTTC. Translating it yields CASAKRGLSGEQFF.

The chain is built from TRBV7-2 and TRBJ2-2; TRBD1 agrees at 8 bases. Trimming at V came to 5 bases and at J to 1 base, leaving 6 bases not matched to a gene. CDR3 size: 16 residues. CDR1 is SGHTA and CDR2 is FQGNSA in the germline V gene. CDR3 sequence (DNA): TGTGCCAGCAGCCCCCAACAGGGGGTGAACACCGGGGAGCTGTTTTTT. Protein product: CASSPQQGVNTGELFF.

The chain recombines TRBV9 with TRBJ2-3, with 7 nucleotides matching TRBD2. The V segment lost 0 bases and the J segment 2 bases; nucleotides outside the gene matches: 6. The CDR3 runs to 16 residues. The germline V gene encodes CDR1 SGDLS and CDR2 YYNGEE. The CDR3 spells CASSVDPGGITDTQYF. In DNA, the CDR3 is TGTGCCAGCAGCGTAGATCCGGGGGGTATCACAGATACGCAGTATTTT.

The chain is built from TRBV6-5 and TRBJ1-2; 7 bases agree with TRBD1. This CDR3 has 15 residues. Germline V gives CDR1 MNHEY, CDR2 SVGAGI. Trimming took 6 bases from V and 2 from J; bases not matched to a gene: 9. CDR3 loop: CASSVSGTENYGYTF. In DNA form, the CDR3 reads TGTGCCAGCAGCGTATCCGGGACAGAAAACTATGGCTACACCTTC.